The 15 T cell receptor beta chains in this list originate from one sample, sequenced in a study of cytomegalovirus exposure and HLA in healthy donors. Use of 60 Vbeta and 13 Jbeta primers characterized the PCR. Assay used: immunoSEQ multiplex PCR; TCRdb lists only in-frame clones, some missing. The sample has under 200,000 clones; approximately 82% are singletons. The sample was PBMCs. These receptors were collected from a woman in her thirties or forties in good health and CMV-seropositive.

The CDR3 sequence: CASRKDWNTGELFF. The DNA of the CDR3 is TGTGCCAGCAGGAAGGACTGGAACACCGGGGAGCTGTTTTTT. V usage is TRBV6-4 and J usage is TRBJ2-2; D perhaps matches TRBD2 (5 bases). Trimming took off 6 bases at V and 1 base at J, with 9 bases between the two ends. This CDR3 contains 14 residues. Germline CDR1 is MRHNA and CDR2 is SNTAGT.

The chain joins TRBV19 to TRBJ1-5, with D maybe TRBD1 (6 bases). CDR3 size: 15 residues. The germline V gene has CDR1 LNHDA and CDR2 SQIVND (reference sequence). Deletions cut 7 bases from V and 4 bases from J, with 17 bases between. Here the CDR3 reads CASKESRGLNQPQHF. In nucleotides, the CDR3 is TGTGCCAGTAAGGAGTCCAGGGGTCTAAATCAGCCCCAGCATTTT.

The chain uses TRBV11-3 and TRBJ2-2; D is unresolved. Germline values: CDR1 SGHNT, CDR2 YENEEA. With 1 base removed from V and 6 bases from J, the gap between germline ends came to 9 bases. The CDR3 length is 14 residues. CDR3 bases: TGTGCCAGCAGCTTAGGCGGTTATTCCGGGGAGCTGTTTTTT. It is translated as CASSLGGYSGELFF.

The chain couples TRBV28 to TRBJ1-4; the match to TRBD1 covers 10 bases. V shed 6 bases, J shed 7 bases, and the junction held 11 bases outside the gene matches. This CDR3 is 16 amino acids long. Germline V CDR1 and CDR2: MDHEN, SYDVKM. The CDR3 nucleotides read TGTGCCAGCAGACCCCAACCGGGACAGGGGCGTGAAAAACTGTTTTTT. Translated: CASRPQPGQGREKLFF.

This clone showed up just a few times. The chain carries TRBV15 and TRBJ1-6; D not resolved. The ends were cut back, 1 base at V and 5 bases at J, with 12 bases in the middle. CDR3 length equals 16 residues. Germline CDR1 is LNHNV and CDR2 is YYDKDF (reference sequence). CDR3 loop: CATSRVGRVNNSPLHF. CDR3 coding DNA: TGTGCCACCAGCAGAGTCGGGAGGGTCAATAATTCACCCCTCCACTTT.

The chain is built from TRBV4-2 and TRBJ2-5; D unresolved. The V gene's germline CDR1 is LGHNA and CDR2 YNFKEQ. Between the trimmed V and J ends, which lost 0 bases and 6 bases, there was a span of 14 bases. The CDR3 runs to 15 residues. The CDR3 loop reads CASSQDLDVRKTQYF. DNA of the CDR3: TGTGCCAGCAGCCAAGATCTTGATGTCAGGAAGACCCAGTACTTC.

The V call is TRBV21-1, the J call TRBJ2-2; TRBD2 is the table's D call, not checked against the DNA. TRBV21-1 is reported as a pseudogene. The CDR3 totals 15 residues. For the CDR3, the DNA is TGTGCCAGCAGCCGGCCGCGGGAGAACACCGGGGAGCTGTTTTTT. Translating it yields CASSRPRENTGELFF.

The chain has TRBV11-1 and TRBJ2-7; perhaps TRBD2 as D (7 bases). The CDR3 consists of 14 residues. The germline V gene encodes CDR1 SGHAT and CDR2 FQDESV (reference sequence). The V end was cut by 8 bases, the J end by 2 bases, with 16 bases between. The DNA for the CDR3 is TGTGCCAGCTCACCTCGGGGGGCTACCTACGAGCAGTACTTC. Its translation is CASSPRGATYEQYF.

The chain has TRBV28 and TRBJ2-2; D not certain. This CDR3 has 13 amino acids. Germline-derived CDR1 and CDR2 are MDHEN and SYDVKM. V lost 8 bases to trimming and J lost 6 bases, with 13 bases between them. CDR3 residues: CASARLSPGELFF. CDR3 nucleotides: TGTGCCAGCGCTCGACTGAGCCCCGGGGAGCTGTTTTTT.

The CDR3 DNA is TGTGCCAGCAGGAATCAGGGGAATTCACCCCTCCACTTT. It encodes CASRNQGNSPLHF. The chain carries TRBV2 and TRBJ1-6; a weak D match, TRBD1 (6 bases). CDR3 size: 13 residues. From germline, CDR1 is SNHLY and CDR2 FYNNEI. The V end was cut by 6 bases, the J end by 7 bases, with 10 bases between.

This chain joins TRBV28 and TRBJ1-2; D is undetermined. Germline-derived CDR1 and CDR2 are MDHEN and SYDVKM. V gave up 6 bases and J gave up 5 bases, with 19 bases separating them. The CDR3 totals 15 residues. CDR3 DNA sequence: TGTGCCAGCAGCCCACACGAGGGATTAGGGTATGGCTACACCTTC. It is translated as CASSPHEGLGYGYTF.

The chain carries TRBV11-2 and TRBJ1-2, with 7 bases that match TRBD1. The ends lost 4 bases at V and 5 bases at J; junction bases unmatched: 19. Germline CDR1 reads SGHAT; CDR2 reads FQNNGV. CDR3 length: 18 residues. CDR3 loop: CASSSPRGAPGVKYGYTF. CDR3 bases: TGTGCCAGCAGCTCTCCCAGGGGGGCACCGGGGGTGAAGTATGGCTACACCTTC.

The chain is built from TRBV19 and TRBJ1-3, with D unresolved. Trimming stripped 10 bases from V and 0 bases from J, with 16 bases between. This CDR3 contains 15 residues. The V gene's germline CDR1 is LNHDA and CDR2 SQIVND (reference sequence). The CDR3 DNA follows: TGTGCCACCAGCCCCGAGGAGTACTCTGGAAACACCATATATTTT. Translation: CATSPEEYSGNTIYF.

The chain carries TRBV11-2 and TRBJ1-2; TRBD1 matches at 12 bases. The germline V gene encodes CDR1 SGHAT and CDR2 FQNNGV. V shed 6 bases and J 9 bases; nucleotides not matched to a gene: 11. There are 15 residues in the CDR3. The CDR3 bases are TGTGCCAGCAGACCCACCGGGACAGGGGGCGGGAGCTACACCTTC. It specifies CASRPTGTGGGSYTF.

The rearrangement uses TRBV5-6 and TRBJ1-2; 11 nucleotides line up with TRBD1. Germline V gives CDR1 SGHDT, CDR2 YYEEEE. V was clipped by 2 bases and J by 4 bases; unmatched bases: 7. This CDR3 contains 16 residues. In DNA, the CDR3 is TGTGCCAGCAGCTTATTAGGACAGGGGGCCCTCTATGGCTACACCTTC. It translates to CASSLLGQGALYGYTF.